Shown below are 8 T cell receptor beta chains from a single sample sequenced in a study of T cell responses to AZD1222 COVID-19 vaccine. The repertoire was sequenced with immunoSEQ multiplex PCR; TCRdb's copy has only in-frame clones and lacks some. This repertoire shows over 130,000 clones, approximately 92% found once; its top ten account for roughly 3.5%. The source was peripheral blood, collected 28 days after the second AZD1222 dose. These receptors were taken from an adult who received the AZD1222 COVID-19 vaccine.

V is TRBV18 and J is TRBJ1-3; 7 bases line up with TRBD1. Germline CDR1 is KGHSH and CDR2 is LQKENI. Germline trimming cut 3 bases from V and 2 bases from J; bases unmatched to any gene: 1. The CDR3 sequence is 14 residues long. The CDR3 nucleotides are TGTGCCAGCTCACCCAGGGGGACTGGAAACACCATATATTTT. Its protein is CASSPRGTGNTIYF.

The chain recombines TRBV5-6 with TRBJ2-7, with D perhaps TRBD2 (5 bases). The germline V and J ends were trimmed by 5 bases and 5 bases, with 14 bases remaining between them. This CDR3 is 13 amino acids long. CDR1 is SGHDT and CDR2 is YYEEEE in the germline V gene. The CDR3 coding sequence is TGTGCCAGCAGACCACTAGTGGCCGACGAGCAGTACTTC. Amino acids: CASRPLVADEQYF.

The genes are TRBV2 and TRBJ1-1, with 7 bases fitting TRBD1. Germline CDR1 is SNHLY and CDR2 is FYNNEI. This CDR3 comprises 15 residues. Trimming removed 4 bases from V and 6 bases from J; junction bases left unmatched: 11. Written as DNA, the CDR3 is TGTGCCAGCAGTGCCGGACAGGCCAACGGGGCTGAAGCTTTCTTT. The encoded protein is CASSAGQANGAEAFF.

The chain couples TRBV4-1 to TRBJ2-2, with D possibly matching TRBD2 (5 bases). There are 16 residues in the CDR3. Trimming stripped 4 bases from V and 2 bases from J, with 14 bases between. Germline CDR1 is MGHRA and CDR2 is YSYEKL. The CDR3 sequence is CASSPRTEANTGELFF. The CDR3 region has the DNA TGCGCCAGCAGCCCCAGGACGGAGGCTAACACCGGGGAGCTGTTTTTT.

The chain employs TRBV2 and TRBJ1-6, with a tentative D call TRBD1 (6 bases). Germline CDR1 SNHLY, CDR2 FYNNEI. This CDR3 has 12 residues. V lost 1 base to trimming and J lost 14 bases, with 9 bases between them. The CDR3: CASSEEGVTLHF. In nucleotides, the CDR3 is TGTGCCAGCAGTGAAGAGGGGGTAACCCTCCACTTT. Filled out from reference TRBV2 and TRBJ1-6, the complete variable domain reads EPEVTQTPSHQVTQMGQEVILRCVPISNHLYFYWYRQILGQKVEFLVSFYNNEISEKSEIFDDQFSVERPDGSNFTLKIRSTKLEDSAMYFCASSEEGVTLHFGNGTRLTVT.

This clone appeared once. This rearrangement joins TRBV29-1 to TRBJ2-5, with D possibly TRBD2 on 7 matching bases. The V and J ends lost 5 bases and 1 base respectively, with 14 bases between them. Germline V gene lookup returns CDR1 SQVTM and CDR2 ANQGSEA. The CDR3 is 14 amino acids. This CDR3 is CSVRGASGQETQYF. The CDR3 DNA reads TGCAGCGTTCGGGGGGCTAGCGGCCAAGAGACCCAGTACTTC.

The J gene is TRBJ1-1, the V gene TRBV7-2; D is possibly TRBD1 (5 bases). Germline CDR1 is SGHTA and CDR2 is FQGNSA. There are 16 residues in the CDR3. Trimming pared 1 base from V and 5 bases from J, leaving 17 bases between. CDR3 DNA sequence: TGTGCCAGCAGCTTAGGCCCCCCGGGGGGACGGACTGAAGCTTTCTTT. Translating it yields CASSLGPPGGRTEAFF.

The rearrangement joins TRBV6-1 to TRBJ1-4; D uncertain. The V end lost 4 bases, the J end lost 2 bases, and 23 bases lay between the germline ends. Germline V lookup: CDR1 MNHNS, CDR2 SASEGT. The CDR3 sequence is 19 residues long. For the CDR3, the DNA is TGTGCCAGCAGTGCCTGGAATGGGGTGGCCCGCGGGACTAATGAAAAACTGTTTTTT. Translating gives CASSAWNGVARGTNEKLFF.